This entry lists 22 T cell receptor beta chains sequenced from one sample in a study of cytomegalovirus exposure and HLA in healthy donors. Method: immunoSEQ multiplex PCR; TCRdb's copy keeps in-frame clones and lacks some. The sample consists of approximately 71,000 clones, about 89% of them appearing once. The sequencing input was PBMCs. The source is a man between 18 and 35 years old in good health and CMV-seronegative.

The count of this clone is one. The CDR3 DNA is TGTGCCAGCAGCGCGGACAGGGGGCTCCAAGAGACCCAGTACTTC. This encodes CASSADRGLQETQYF. The chain couples TRBV7-2 to TRBJ2-5, with 11 bases that match TRBD1. Trimming removed 5 bases from V and 1 base from J; junction bases left unmatched: 3. The CDR3 is made up of 15 amino acids. Germline values: CDR1 SGHTA, CDR2 FQGNSA. Looking up the rest from reference TRBV7-2 and TRBJ2-5 gives the full variable domain: GAGVSQSPSNKVTEKGKDVELRCDPISGHTALYWYRQSLGQGLEFLIYFQGNSAPDKSGLPSDRFSAERTGGSVSTLTIQRTQQEDSAVYLCASSADRGLQETQYFGPGTRLLVL.

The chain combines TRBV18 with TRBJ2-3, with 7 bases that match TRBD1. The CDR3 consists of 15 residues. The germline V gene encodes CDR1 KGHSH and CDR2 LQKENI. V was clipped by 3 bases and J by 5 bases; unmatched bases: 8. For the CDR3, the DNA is TGTGCCAGCTCACCTTCGGCAGGGGGTGTAGATACGCAGTATTTT. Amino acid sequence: CASSPSAGGVDTQYF.

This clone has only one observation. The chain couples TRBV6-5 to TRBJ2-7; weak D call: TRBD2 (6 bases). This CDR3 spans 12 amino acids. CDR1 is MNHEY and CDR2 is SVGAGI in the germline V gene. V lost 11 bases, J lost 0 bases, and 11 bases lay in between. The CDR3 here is CASDGSSYEQYF. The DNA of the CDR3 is TGTGCCTCCGACGGGAGCTCCTACGAGCAGTACTTC.

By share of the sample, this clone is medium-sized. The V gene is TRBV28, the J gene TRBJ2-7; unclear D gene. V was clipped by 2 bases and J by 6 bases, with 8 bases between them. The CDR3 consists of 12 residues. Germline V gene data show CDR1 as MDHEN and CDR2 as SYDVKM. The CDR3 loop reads CASSLGSGEQYF. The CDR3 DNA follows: TGTGCCAGCAGTTTAGGGTCGGGCGAGCAGTACTTC.

The DNA for the CDR3 is TGCAGCGTGGGACTAGCGGATACCGGGGAGCTGTTTTTT. Protein: CSVGLADTGELFF. The V gene is TRBV29-1, the J gene TRBJ2-2; 11 positions agree with TRBD2. CDR3 size: 13 residues. Germline V gives CDR1 SQVTM, CDR2 ANQGSEA. Germline trimming cut 6 bases from V and 5 bases from J; bases unmatched to any gene: 2.

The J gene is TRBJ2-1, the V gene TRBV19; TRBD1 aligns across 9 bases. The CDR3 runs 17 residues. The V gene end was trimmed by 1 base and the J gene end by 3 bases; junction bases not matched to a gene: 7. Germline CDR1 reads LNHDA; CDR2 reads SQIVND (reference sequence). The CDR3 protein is CASSIGPRQGGYNEQFF. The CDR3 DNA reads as TGTGCCAGTAGTATAGGGCCCCGACAGGGGGGCTACAATGAGCAGTTCTTC.

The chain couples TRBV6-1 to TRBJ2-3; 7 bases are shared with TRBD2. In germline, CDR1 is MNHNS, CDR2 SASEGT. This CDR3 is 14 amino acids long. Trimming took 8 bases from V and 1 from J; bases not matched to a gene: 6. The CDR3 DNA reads TGTGCCAGCTCAATGGCGGGGGGCACAGATACGCAGTATTTT. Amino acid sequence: CASSMAGGTDTQYF.

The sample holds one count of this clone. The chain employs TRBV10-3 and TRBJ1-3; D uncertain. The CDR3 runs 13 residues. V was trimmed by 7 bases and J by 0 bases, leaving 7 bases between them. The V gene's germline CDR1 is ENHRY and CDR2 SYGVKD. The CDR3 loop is CAINRDSGNTIYF. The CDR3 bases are TGTGCCATCAACCGAGACTCTGGAAACACCATATATTTT.

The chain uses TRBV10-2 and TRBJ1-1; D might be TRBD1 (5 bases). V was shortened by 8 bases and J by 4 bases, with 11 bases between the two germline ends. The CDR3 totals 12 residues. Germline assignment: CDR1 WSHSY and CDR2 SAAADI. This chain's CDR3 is CASFRVGTEAFF. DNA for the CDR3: TGCGCCAGCTTCAGGGTTGGCACTGAAGCTTTCTTT.

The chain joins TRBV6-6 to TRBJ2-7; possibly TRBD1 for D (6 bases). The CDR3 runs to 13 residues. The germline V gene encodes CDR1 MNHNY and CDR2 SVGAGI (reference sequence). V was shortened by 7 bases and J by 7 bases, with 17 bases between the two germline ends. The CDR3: CASTPGVPREQYF. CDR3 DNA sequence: TGTGCCAGCACGCCAGGGGTTCCTCGAGAGCAGTACTTC.

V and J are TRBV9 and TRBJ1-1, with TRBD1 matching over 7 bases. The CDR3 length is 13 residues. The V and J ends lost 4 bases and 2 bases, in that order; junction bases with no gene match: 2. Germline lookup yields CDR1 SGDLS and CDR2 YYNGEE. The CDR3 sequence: CASSNRGNTEAFF. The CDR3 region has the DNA TGTGCCAGCAGCAACAGGGGCAACACTGAAGCTTTCTTT. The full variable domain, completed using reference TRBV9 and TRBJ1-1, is DSGVTQTPKHLITATGQRVTLRCSPRSGDLSVYWYQQSLDQGLQFLIQYYNGEERAKGNILERFSAQQFPDLHSELNLSSLELGDSALYFCASSNRGNTEAFFGQGTRLTVV.

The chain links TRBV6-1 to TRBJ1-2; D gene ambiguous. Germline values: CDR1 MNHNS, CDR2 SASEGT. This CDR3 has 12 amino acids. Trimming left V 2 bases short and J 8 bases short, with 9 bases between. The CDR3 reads CASSESGRGYTF. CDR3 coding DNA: TGTGCCAGCAGTGAAAGTGGGAGAGGCTACACCTTC.

The CDR3 bases are TGTGCCAGCAGCTTCCCCGACGGGGGGGCTGTTGGCTACACCTTC. Protein: CASSFPDGGAVGYTF. The V gene is TRBV5-6, the J gene TRBJ1-2; TRBD1 might be the D (6 bases). Germline CDR1 SGHDT, CDR2 YYEEEE. Trimming shortened V by 2 bases and J by 7 bases, and 18 bases separated the two germline ends. The CDR3 totals 15 residues.

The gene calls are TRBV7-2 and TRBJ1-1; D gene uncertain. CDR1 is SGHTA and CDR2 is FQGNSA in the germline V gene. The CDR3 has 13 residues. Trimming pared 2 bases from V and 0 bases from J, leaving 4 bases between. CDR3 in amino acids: CASSLYVNTEAFF. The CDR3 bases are TGTGCCAGCAGCTTATATGTGAACACTGAAGCTTTCTTT.

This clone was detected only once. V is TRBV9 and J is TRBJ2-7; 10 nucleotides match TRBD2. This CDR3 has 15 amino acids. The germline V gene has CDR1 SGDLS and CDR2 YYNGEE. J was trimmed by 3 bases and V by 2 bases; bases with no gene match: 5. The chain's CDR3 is CASSVASGSFYEQYF. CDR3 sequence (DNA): TGTGCCAGCAGCGTCGCTAGCGGGAGCTTCTACGAGCAGTACTTC.

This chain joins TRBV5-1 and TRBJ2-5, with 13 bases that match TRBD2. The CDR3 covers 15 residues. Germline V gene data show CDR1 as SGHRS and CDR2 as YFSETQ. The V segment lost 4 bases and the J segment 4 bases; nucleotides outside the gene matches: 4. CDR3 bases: TGCGCCAGCAGCATGGGACTAGCGGGAAGAGAGACCCAGTACTTC. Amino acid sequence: CASSMGLAGRETQYF. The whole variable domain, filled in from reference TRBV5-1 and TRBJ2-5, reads KAGVTQTPRYLIKTRGQQVTLSCSPISGHRSVSWYQQTPGQGLQFLFEYFSETQRNKGNFPGRFSGRQFSNSRSEMNVSTLELGDSALYLCASSMGLAGRETQYFGPGTRLLVL.

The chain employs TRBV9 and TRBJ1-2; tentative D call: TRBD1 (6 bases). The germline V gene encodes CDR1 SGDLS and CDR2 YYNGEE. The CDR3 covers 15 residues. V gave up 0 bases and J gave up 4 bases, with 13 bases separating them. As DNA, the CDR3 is TGTGCCAGCAGCGTAGACCAGGGGCCAACCTATGGCTACACCTTC. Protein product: CASSVDQGPTYGYTF.

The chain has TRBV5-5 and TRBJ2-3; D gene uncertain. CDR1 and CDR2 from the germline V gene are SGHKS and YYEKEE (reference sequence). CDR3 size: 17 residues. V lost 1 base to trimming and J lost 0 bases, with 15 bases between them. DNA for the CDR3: TGTGCCAGCAGCTTGTTTTTACCAGTCCCGAGCACAGATACGCAGTATTTT. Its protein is CASSLFLPVPSTDTQYF.

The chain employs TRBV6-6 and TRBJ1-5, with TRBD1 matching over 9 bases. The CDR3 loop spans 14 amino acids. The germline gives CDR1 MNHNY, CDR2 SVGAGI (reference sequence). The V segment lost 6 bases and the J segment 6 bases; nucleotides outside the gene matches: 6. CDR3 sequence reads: CASSLQGAAQPQHF. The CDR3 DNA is TGTGCCAGCAGCCTACAGGGGGCGGCTCAGCCCCAGCATTTT.

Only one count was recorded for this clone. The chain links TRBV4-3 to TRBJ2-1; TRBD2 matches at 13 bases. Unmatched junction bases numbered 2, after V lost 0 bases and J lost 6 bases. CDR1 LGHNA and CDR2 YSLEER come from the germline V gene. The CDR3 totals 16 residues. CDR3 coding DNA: TGCGCCAGCAGCCAAGATTGGACTAGCGGGAGCAATGAGCAGTTCTTC. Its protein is CASSQDWTSGSNEQFF.

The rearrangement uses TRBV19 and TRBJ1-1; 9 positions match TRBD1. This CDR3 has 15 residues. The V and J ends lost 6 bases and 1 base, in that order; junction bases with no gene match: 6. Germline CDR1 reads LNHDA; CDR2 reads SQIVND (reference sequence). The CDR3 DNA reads TGTGCCAGTAGCACTCGGACAGGGGAGAACACTGAAGCTTTCTTT. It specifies CASSTRTGENTEAFF.

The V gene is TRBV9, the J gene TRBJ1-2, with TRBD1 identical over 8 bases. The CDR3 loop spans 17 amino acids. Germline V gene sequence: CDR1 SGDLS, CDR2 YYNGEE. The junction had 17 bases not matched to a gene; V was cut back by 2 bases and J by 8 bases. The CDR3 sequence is CASSVFAGQGGDHGYTF. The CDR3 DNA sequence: TGTGCCAGCAGCGTCTTCGCTGGACAGGGAGGAGACCACGGCTACACCTTC.